These 11 T cell receptor beta chains came from one sample sequenced in a study of cytomegalovirus exposure and HLA in healthy donors. Primers included in the PCR were 60 Vbeta and 13 Jbeta primers. This table comes from immunoSEQ multiplex PCR, and its TCRdb copy is limited to in-frame clones, with some not included. The data hold around 180,000 clones, with approximately 80% observed a single time. Sequenced sample: PBMCs. These receptors were obtained from a woman in her 30s in good health and CMV-seropositive.

J is TRBJ1-2 and V is TRBV4-1, with 8 bases lining up with TRBD1. Germline V gives CDR1 MGHRA, CDR2 YSYEKL. V was pared by 5 bases and J by 3 bases, with 5 bases of the junction left unmatched. CDR3 size: 14 residues. CDR3 sequence reads: CASSGARGHYGYTF. DNA of the CDR3: TGCGCCAGCAGCGGGGCCAGGGGGCACTATGGCTACACCTTC.

The V and J genes are TRBV5-4 and TRBJ2-2, with TRBD1 matching over 8 bases. The ends lost 4 bases at V and 3 bases at J; junction bases unmatched: 11. Germline CDR1 is SGHNT and CDR2 is YYREEE (reference sequence). CDR3 length: 17 residues. CDR3 protein: CASSTSQGARDTGELFF. CDR3 DNA sequence: TGTGCCAGCAGCACAAGCCAGGGGGCGCGTGACACCGGGGAGCTGTTTTTT. The complete variable domain, with remaining parts taken from reference TRBV5-4 and TRBJ2-2, reads ETGVTQSPTHLIKTRGQQVTLRCSSQSGHNTVSWYQQALGQGPQFIFQYYREEENGRGNFPPRFSGLQFPNYSSELNVNALELDDSALYLCASSTSQGARDTGELFFGEGSRLTVL.

This clone was observed a handful of times. The chain uses TRBV19 and TRBJ1-2, with 7 bases identical to TRBD1. The V gene's germline CDR1 is LNHDA and CDR2 SQIVND (reference sequence). The CDR3 has 14 residues. V was clipped by 6 bases and J by 0 bases; unmatched bases: 4. CDR3 sequence: CASRAGTANYGYTF. Here the CDR3 DNA reads TGTGCCAGTAGGGCCGGGACAGCTAACTATGGCTACACCTTC.

The J gene is TRBJ1-5, the V gene TRBV6-1; no firm D call. V was shortened by 5 bases and J by 10 bases, with 21 bases between the two germline ends. The CDR3 has 15 amino acids. Germline lookup yields CDR1 MNHNS and CDR2 SASEGT. CDR3 region: CASSTQPIEGGPQHF. CDR3 DNA: TGTGCCAGCAGTACACAACCGATTGAAGGAGGTCCCCAGCATTTT.

This clone was observed a single time. The chain carries TRBV27 and TRBJ2-7; a possible D gene is TRBD1 (7 bases). The length of the CDR3 is 18 residues. The V and J ends lost 6 bases and 3 bases respectively, with 27 bases between them. CDR1 and CDR2 from the germline V gene are MNHEY and SMNVEV (reference sequence). CDR3 protein: CASRRQGPSYTSYYEQYF. In DNA, the CDR3 is TGTGCCAGCAGAAGACAGGGACCGAGTTATACTAGCTACTACGAGCAGTACTTC.

The CDR3 protein is CASSPLNPIGTGYNEKLFF. In nucleotides, the CDR3 is TGTGCCAGCTCACCACTTAACCCGATTGGGACAGGGTATAATGAAAAACTGTTTTTT. This chain connects TRBV18 to TRBJ1-4; TRBD1 matches 9 bases. CDR1 KGHSH and CDR2 LQKENI come from the germline V gene. The J segment lost 4 bases and the V segment lost 1 base, leaving 13 bases of the junction unmatched. CDR3 size: 19 residues. The whole variable domain, remainder taken from reference TRBV18 and TRBJ1-4, is NAGVMQNPRHLVRRRGQEARLRCSPMKGHSHVYWYRQLPEEGLKFMVYLQKENIIDESGMPKERFSAEFPKEGPSILRIQQVVRGDSAAYFCASSPLNPIGTGYNEKLFFGSGTQLSVL.

This sequence joins TRBV4-1 and TRBJ2-1; 13 bases are shared with TRBD2. The CDR3 loop spans 16 amino acids. CDR1 MGHRA and CDR2 YSYEKL come from the germline V gene. V lost 8 bases to trimming and J lost 5 bases; unmatched junction nucleotides: 9. CDR3 in DNA: TGCGCCAGCCGCAGGACTAGCGGGAGCGCAAACAATGAGCAGTTCTTC. Amino acids: CASRRTSGSANNEQFF.

The rearrangement joins TRBV19 to TRBJ1-3; tentatively, D is TRBD1 (5 bases). The CDR3 runs 14 residues. The germline V and J ends were trimmed by 8 bases and 0 bases, with 11 bases remaining between them. The germline CDR1 and CDR2 sequences are LNHDA and SQIVND (reference sequence). The DNA of the CDR3 is TGTGCCAGTCAGGGCACTTACTCTGGAAACACCATATATTTT. Residues: CASQGTYSGNTIYF.

This clone has just a few counts. A junction end diverges from the germline sequence, so it may reflect a read error. The V call is TRBV10-3, the J call TRBJ2-3, with 9 bases matching TRBD2. The CDR3 has 15 amino acids. The germline V gene has CDR1 ENHRY and CDR2 SYGVKD. The CDR3 nucleotides read TGTGCCAGCAGTAGGACTAGCGAGGGCACAGATACGCAGTATTTT. This translates into CASSRTSEGTDTQYF.

This chain uses TRBV7-2 with TRBJ2-3; TRBD1 agrees at 9 bases. V shed 5 bases and J 8 bases; nucleotides not matched to a gene: 23. This CDR3 comprises 19 residues. Germline V CDR1 and CDR2: SGHTA, FQGNSA. Written as DNA, the CDR3 is TGTGCCAGCAGCGAGGGAGGGACAGGGACTTTGGTGACGAGAGGTACGCAGTATTTT. It is translated as CASSEGGTGTLVTRGTQYF.

The chain recombines TRBV27 with TRBJ2-6; D possibly corresponds to TRBD2 (5 bases). CDR3 size: 17 residues. Between the trimmed V and J ends, which lost 7 bases and 1 base, there was a span of 17 bases. Germline V gene lookup returns CDR1 MNHEY and CDR2 SMNVEV (reference sequence). CDR3 sequence: CASTGRTDKSGANVLTF. The CDR3, as DNA: TGTGCCAGCACAGGCCGGACTGACAAATCTGGGGCCAACGTCCTGACTTTC.